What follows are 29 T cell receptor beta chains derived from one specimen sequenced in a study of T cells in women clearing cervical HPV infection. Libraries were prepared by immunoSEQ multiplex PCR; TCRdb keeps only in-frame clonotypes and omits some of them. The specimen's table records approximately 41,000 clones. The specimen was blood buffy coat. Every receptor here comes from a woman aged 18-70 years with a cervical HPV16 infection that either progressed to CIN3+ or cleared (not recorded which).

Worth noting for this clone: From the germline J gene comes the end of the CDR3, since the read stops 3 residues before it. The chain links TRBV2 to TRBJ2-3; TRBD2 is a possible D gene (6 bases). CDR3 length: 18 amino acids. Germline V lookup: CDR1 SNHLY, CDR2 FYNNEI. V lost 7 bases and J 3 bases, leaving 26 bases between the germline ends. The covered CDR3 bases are TGTGCCAGCACCGAAGGACCCGGACTACGCGTAGGTACAGATACG. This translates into CASTEGPGLRVGTDT. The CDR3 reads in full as CASTEGPGLRVGTDTQYF.

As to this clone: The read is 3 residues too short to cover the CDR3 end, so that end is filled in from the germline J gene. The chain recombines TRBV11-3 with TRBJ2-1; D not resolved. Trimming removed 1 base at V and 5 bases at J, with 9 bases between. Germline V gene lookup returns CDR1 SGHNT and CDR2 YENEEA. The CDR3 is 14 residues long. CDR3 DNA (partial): TGTGCCAGCAGCTTAGGGGCAGACCACAATGAG. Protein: CASSLGADHNE. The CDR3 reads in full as CASSLGADHNEQFF.

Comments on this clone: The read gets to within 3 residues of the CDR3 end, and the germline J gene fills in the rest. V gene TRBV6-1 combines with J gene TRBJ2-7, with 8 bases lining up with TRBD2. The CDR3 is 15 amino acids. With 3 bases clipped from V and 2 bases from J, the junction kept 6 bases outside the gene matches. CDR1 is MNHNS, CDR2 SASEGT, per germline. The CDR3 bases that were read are TGTGCCAGCAGTGACCCGGGGGGGGAAACCTACGAG. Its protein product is CASSDPGGETYE. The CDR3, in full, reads CASSDPGGETYEQYF.

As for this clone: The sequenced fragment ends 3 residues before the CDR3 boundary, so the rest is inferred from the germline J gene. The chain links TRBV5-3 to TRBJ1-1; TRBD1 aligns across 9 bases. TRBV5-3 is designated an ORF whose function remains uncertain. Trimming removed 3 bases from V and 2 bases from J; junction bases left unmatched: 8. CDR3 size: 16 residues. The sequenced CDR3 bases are TGTGCCAGAAGCTCCAGGACAGGGGACCTTAACACTGAA. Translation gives CARSSRTGDLNTE. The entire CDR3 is CARSSRTGDLNTEAFF.

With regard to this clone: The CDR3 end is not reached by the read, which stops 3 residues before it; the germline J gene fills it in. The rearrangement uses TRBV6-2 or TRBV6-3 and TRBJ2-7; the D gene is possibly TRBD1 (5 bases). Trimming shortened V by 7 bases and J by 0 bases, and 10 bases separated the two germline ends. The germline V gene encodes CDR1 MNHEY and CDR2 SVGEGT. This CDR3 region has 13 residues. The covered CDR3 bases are TGTGCCAGCAATCCACAGGACTCCTACGAG. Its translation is CASNPQDSYE. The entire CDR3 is CASNPQDSYEQYF.

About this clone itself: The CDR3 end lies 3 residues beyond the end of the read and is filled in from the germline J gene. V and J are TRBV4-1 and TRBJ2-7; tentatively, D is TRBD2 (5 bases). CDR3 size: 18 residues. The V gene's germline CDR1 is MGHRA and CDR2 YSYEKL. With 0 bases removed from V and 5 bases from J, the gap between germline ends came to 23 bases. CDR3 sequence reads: CASSQDRARLPSIDEQYF. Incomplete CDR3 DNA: TGCGCCAGCAGCCAAGATCGGGCTCGACTACCGTCGATTGACGAG.

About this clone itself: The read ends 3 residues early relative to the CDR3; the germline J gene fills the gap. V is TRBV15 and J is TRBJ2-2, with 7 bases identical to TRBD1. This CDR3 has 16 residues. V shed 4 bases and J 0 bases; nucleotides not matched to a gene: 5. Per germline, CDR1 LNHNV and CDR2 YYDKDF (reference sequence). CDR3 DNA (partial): TGTGCCACCAGCACCCGACAGGGAACGAACACCGGGGAG. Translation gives CATSTRQGTNTGE. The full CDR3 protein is CATSTRQGTNTGELFF.

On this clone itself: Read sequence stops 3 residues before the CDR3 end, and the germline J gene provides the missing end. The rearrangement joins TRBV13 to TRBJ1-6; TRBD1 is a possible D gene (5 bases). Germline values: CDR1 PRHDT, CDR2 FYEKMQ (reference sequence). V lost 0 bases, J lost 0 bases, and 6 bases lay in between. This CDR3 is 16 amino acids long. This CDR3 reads CASSLGGPSYNSPLHF. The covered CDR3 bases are TGTGCCAGCAGCTTAGGGGGGCCCTCCTATAATTCACCC.

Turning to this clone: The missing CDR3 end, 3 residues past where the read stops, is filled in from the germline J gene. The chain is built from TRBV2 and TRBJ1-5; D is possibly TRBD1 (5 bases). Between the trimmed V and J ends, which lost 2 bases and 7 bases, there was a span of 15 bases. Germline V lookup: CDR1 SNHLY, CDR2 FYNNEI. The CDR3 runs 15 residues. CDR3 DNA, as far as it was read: TGTGCCAGCAGTGAAAGAAGCAGGGTCGACCAGCCC. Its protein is CASSERSRVDQP. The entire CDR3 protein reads CASSERSRVDQPQHF. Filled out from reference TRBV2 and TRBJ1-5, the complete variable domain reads EPEVTQTPSHQVTQMGQEVILRCVPISNHLYFYWYRQILGQKVEFLVSFYNNEISEKSEIFDDQFSVERPDGSNFTLKIRSTKLEDSAMYFCASSERSRVDQPQHFGDGTRLSIL.

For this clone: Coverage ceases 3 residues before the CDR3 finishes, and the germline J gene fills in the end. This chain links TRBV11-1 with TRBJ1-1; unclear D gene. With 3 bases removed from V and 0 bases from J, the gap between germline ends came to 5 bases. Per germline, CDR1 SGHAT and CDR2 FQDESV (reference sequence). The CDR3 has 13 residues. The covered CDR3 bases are TGTGCCAGCAGCTTTGGGCTGAACACTGAA. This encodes CASSFGLNTE. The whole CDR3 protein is CASSFGLNTEAFF.

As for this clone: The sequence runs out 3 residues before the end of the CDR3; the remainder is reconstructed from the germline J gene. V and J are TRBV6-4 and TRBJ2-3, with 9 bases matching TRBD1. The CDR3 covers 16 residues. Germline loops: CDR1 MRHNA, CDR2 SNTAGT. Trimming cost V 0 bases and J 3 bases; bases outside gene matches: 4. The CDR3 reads CASSDSEGTGTDTQYF. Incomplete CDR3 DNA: TGTGCCAGCAGTGACTCTGAGGGGACAGGGACAGATACG.

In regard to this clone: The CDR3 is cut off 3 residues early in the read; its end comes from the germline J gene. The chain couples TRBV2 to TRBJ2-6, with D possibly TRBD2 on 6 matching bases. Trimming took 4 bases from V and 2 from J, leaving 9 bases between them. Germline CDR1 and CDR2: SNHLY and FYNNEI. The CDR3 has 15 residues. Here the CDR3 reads CASSVTGAGANVLTF. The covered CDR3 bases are TGTGCCAGCAGTGTAACGGGGGCTGGGGCCAACGTC.

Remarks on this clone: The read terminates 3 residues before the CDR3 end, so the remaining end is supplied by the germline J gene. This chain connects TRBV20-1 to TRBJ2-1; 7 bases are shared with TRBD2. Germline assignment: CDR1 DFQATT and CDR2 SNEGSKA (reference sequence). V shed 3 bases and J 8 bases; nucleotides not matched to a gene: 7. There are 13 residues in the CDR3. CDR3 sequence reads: CSASERDGHEQFF. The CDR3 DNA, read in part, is TGCAGTGCTAGTGAGCGGGATGGGCATGAG.

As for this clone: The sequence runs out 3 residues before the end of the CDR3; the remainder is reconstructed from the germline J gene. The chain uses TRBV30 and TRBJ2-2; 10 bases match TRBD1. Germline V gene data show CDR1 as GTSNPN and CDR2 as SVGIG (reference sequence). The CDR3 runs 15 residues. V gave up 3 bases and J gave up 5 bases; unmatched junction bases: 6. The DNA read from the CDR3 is TGTGCCTGGAGCCCCGGGACAGGGGTTACCGGGGAG. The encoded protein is CAWSPGTGVTGE. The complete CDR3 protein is CAWSPGTGVTGELFF.

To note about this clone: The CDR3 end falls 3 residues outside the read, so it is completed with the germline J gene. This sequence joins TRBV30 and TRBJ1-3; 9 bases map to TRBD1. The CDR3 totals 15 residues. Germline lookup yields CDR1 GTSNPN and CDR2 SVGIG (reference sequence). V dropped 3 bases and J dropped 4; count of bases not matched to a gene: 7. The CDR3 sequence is CAWSPGTGLGNTIYF. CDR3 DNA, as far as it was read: TGTGCCTGGAGCCCCGGGACAGGGTTGGGAAACACC.

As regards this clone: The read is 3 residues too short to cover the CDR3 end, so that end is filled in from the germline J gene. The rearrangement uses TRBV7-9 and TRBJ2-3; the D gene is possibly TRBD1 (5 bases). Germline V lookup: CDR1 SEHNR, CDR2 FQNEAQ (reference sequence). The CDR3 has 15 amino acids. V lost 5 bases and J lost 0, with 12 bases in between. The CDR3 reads CASSPTEVSTDTQYF. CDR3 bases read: TGTGCCAGCAGCCCGACAGAAGTAAGCACAGATACG. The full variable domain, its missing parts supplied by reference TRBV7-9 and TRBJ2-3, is DTGVSQNPRHKITKRGQNVTFRCDPISEHNRLYWYRQTLGQGPEFLTYFQNEAQLEKSRLLSDRFSAERPKGSFSTLEIQRTEQGDSAMYLCASSPTEVSTDTQYFGPGTRLTVL.

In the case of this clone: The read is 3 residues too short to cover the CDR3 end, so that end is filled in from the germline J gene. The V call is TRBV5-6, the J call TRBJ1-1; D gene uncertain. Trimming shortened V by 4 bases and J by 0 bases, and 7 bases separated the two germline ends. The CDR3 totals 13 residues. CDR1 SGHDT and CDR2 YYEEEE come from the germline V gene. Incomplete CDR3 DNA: TGTGCCAGCAGCCCGTCAGTGAACACTGAA. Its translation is CASSPSVNTE. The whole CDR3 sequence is CASSPSVNTEAFF.

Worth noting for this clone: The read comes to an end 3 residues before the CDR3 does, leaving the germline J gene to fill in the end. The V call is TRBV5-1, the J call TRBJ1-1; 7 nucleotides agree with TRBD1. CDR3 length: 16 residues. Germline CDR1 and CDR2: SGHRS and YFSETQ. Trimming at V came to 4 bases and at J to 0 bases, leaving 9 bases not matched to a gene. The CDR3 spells CASSLPGGTLNTEAFF. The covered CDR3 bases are TGCGCCAGCAGCCTACCAGGGGGTACCTTGAACACTGAA.

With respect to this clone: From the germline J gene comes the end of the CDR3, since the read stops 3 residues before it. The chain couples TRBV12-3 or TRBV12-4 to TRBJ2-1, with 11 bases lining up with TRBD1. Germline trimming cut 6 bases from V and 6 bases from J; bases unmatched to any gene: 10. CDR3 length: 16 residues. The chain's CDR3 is CASRSPGTGGSNEQFF. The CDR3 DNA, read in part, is TGTGCCAGCAGGAGCCCCGGGACAGGGGGAAGCAATGAG.

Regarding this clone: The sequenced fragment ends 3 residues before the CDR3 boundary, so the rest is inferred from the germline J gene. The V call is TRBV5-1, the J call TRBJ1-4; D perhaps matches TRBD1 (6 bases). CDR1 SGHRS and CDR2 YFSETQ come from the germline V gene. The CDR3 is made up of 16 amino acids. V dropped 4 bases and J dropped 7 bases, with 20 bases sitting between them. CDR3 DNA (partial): TGCGCCAGCAGCAGGGGGACCGAGAAGTTTATTGAAAAA. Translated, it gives CASSRGTEKFIEK. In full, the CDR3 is CASSRGTEKFIEKLFF.

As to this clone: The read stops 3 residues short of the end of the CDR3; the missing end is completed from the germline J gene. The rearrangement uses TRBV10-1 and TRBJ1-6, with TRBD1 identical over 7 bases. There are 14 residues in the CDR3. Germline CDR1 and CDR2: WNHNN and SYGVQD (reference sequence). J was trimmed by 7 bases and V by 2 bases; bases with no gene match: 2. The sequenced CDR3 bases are TGCGCCAGCAGTGAGACAGGGGAAAATTCACCC. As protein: CASSETGENSP. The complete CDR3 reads CASSETGENSPLHF.

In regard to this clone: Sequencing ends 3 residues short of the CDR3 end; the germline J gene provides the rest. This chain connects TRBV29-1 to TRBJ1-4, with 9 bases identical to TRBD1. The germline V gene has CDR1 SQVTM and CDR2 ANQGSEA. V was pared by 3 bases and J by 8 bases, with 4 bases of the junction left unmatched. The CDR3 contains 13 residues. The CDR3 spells CSVDAGQGEKLFF. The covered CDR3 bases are TGCAGCGTTGACGCCGGACAGGGGGAAAAA.

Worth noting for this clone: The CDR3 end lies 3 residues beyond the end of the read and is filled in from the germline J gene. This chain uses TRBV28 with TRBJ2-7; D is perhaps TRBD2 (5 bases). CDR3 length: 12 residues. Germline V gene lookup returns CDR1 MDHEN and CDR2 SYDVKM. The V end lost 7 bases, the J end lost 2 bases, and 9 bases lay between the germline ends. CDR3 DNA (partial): TGTGCCAGCACCAGCGGCACCTACGAG. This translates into CASTSGTYE. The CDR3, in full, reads CASTSGTYEQYF.

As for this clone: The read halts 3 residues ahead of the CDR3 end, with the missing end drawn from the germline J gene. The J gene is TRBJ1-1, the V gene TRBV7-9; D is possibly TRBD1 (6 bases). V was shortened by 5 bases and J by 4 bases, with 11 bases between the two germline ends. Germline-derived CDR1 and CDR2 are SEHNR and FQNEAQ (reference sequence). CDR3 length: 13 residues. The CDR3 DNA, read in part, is TGTGCCAGCAGCCCCCGGACAGCCACTGAA. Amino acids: CASSPRTATE. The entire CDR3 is CASSPRTATEAFF.

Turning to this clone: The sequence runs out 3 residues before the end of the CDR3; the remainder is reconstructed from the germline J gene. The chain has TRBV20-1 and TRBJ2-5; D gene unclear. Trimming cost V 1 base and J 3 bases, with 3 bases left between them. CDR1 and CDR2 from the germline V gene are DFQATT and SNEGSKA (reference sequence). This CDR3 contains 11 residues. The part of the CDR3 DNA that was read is TGCAGTGCTAGAGTTAAAGAGACC. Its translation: CSARVKET. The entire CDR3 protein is CSARVKETQYF.

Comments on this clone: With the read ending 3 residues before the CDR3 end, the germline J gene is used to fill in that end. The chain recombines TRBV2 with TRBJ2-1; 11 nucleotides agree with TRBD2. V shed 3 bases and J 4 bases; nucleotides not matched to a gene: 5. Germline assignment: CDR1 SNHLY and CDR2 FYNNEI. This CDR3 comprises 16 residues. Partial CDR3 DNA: TGTGCCAGCAGTGAGGGGACTAGCGGATATTACAATGAG. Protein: CASSEGTSGYYNE. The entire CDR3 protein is CASSEGTSGYYNEQFF.

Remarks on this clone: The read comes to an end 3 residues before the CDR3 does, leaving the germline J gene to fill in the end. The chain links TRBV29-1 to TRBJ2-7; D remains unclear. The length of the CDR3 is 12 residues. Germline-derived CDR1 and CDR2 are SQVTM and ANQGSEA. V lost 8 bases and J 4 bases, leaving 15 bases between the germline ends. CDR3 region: CSILKSGYEQYF. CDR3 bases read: TGCAGCATACTGAAGTCCGGGTACGAG.

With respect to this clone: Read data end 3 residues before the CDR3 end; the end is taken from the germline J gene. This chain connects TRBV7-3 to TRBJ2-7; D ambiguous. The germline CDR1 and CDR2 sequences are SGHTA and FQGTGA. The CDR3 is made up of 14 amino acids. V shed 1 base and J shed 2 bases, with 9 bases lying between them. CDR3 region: CASSLIGSPYEQYF. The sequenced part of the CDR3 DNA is TGTGCCAGCAGCTTAATCGGGTCGCCCTACGAG.

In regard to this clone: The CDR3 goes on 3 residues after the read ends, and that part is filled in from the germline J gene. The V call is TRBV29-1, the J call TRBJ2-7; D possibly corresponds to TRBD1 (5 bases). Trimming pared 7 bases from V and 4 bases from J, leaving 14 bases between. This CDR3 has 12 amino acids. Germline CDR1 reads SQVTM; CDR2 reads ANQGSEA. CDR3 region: CSATGMGYEQYF. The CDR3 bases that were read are TGCAGCGCTACAGGTATGGGGTACGAG.